This note documents a single T cell receptor beta chain sequence. The sample is drawn from a study of blood T cell repertoires in COVID-19. Study context: The United States, Italy and Spain provided the acute and convalescent COVID-19 samples. Nucleic acid was either cDNA or gDNA, and it came from T cells, B-cell-depleted T cells, or PBMCs.

The authors' processing: Cell counts per sample came from amplifying reference gene primers. Libraries were prepared by immunoSEQ multiplex PCR; TCRdb keeps only in-frame clonotypes and omits some of them. That table gives V, J and clone size, and the DNA gave D and trimming. Altogether approximately 440,000 clones are present, around 88% being singletons, with the ten largest covering roughly 12%. Germline V gene lookup returns CDR1 SGHRS and CDR2 YFSETQ. Germline trimming cut 4 bases from V and 4 bases from J; bases unmatched to any gene: 10. The CDR3 runs 15 residues. The TCR comes from a woman between 45 and 65 years old with COVID-19, enrolled during active disease. The chain employs TRBV5-1 and TRBJ1-1, with 7 bases matching TRBD1. The sample comprised peripheral blood. The CDR3: CASSPLGTEGTEAFF. In DNA form, the CDR3 reads TGCGCCAGCAGCCCGTTGGGGACAGAGGGCACTGAAGCTTTCTTT.